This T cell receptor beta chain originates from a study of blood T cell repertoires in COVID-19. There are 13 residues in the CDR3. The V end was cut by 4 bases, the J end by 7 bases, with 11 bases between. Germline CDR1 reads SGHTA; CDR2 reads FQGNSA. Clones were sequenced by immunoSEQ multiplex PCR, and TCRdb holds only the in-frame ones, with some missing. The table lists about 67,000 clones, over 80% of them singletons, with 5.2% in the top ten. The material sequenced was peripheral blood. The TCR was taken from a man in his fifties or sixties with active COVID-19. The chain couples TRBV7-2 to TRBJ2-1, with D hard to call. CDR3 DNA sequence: TGTGCCAGCAGCTCCCTTATGCGTAATGAGCAGTTCTTC. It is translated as CASSSLMRNEQFF.